This TCR beta chain emerged from a study of radiation and T cells in renal cell carcinoma. Study overall: Nephrectomy followed 15 Gy stereotactic body radiation by 4 weeks. Findings and caveats of the study: Top tumor clonotypes rose in blood 2 weeks post-radiation, then contracted.

The CDR3 has 16 amino acids. The ends lost 0 bases at V and 6 bases at J; junction bases unmatched: 7. Germline V gives CDR1 SGHRS, CDR2 YFSETQ. Only in-frame clones appear in the TCRdb table, and some are missing; sequencing was by immunoSEQ multiplex PCR. This sample carries about 130,000 clones, around 89% of them seen once, and the ten largest clones take around 6%. As regards this clone: Its antigen is not known.

Specified time point: blood 2 weeks post-SBRT. Treatment denoted: 15 Gy SBRT to primary tumor, nephrectomy 4 weeks later. Blood was sampled at baseline, 2 weeks and 4 weeks after SBRT. The patient's renal cell carcinoma had clear cell pathology. Here the sequenced sample was blood, taken from a patient whose treatment included radiotherapy and nephrectomy. The TCR was taken from a woman in her 70s with renal cell carcinoma. The rearrangement joins TRBV5-1 to TRBJ2-3; 10 positions match TRBD2. CDR3 DNA: TGCGCCAGCAGCTTGGCATTAGCGGGGGGTCCGGATACGCAGTATTTT. Its translation is CASSLALAGGPDTQYF.